These 29 T cell receptor beta chains originate from one sample sequenced in a study of cytotoxic CD8 clonotypes in ibrutinib-treated CLL. Profiling relied on immunoSEQ multiplex PCR, and the TCRdb table lists in-frame clones only, not all of them. The sample holds roughly 250,000 clones; less than 75% are singletons and the top ten take about 16%. Sequenced here: PBMCs, sampled after 24 months of ibrutinib treatment. These receptor sequences come from a human donor with chronic lymphocytic leukemia.

The rearrangement uses TRBV4-3 and TRBJ2-7; 13 bases fit TRBD2. The CDR3 contains 17 residues. V shed 4 bases, J shed 1 base, and the junction held 7 bases outside the gene matches. Germline V gene sequence: CDR1 LGHNA, CDR2 YSLEER. The CDR3 loop reads CASSPGLAGVGSYEQYF. In DNA form, the CDR3 reads TGCGCCAGCAGCCCTGGACTAGCGGGAGTGGGGTCCTACGAGCAGTACTTC.

This clone was found a few times. This chain connects TRBV7-2 to TRBJ2-1; 9 bases align to TRBD1. Germline values: CDR1 SGHTA, CDR2 FQGNSA. This CDR3 spans 13 amino acids. Germline trimming cut 5 bases from V and 8 bases from J; bases unmatched to any gene: 4. CDR3 DNA: TGTGCCAGCAGCCGGGACAGGGCCGATGAGCAGTTCTTC. Its translation: CASSRDRADEQFF.

This chain joins TRBV15 and TRBJ1-5, with TRBD1 as a possible D gene (6 bases). Deletions cut 5 bases from V and 7 bases from J, with 15 bases between. The length of the CDR3 is 14 residues. CDR1 and CDR2 from the germline V gene are LNHNV and YYDKDF (reference sequence). CDR3 sequence: CATSGGQKGQPQHF. The CDR3 DNA sequence: TGTGCCACCAGCGGAGGACAGAAGGGACAGCCCCAGCATTTT.

The chain couples TRBV29-1 to TRBJ2-7, with TRBD2 matching 11 bases. Trimming cost V 1 base and J 1 base; bases outside gene matches: 6. The CDR3 has 16 amino acids. Germline V gene sequence: CDR1 SQVTM, CDR2 ANQGSEA. The CDR3 loop is CSVEVSGRVASYEQYF. CDR3 nucleotides: TGCAGCGTTGAAGTTAGCGGGAGGGTCGCTTCCTACGAGCAGTACTTC.

The V and J genes are TRBV18 and TRBJ2-7; TRBD2 matches at 12 bases. Germline V CDR1 and CDR2: KGHSH, LQKENI. The V and J ends lost 2 bases and 4 bases, in that order; junction bases with no gene match: 3. CDR3 length equals 15 residues. In DNA form, the CDR3 reads TGTGCCAGCTCACCATTGACTAGCGGGGGATACGAGCAGTACTTC. Translation: CASSPLTSGGYEQYF. The full variable domain, its missing parts supplied by reference TRBV18 and TRBJ2-7, is NAGVMQNPRHLVRRRGQEARLRCSPMKGHSHVYWYRQLPEEGLKFMVYLQKENIIDESGMPKERFSAEFPKEGPSILRIQQVVRGDSAAYFCASSPLTSGGYEQYFGPGTRLTVT.

The rearrangement uses TRBV4-1 and TRBJ2-7; perhaps TRBD2 as D (6 bases). V gave up 3 bases and J gave up 2 bases, with 14 bases separating them. The germline CDR1 and CDR2 sequences are MGHRA and YSYEKL. The CDR3 consists of 15 residues. The CDR3 here is CASSQARGETYEQYF. CDR3 DNA: TGCGCCAGCAGCCAGGCCCGCGGGGAAACCTACGAGCAGTACTTC.

The J gene is TRBJ2-7, the V gene TRBV27, with TRBD1 identical over 8 bases. The V gene end was trimmed by 0 bases and the J gene end by 6 bases; junction bases not matched to a gene: 10. Per the germline V gene, CDR1 is MNHEY and CDR2 is SMNVEV (reference sequence). The CDR3 is 16 residues long. The DNA for the CDR3 is TGTGCCAGCAGTTTATCCCGGGCAGGGGGCCTTAGCGAGCAGTACTTC. It specifies CASSLSRAGGLSEQYF.

This clone was seen once. The V and J genes are TRBV14 and TRBJ2-7, with unresolved D. V lost 6 bases, J lost 2 bases, and 11 bases lay in between. From germline, CDR1 is SGHDN and CDR2 FVKESK. This CDR3 spans 13 amino acids. The CDR3 DNA reads as TGTGCCAGCAGTCTTACCGGTCCCTACGAGCAGTACTTC. Its translation: CASSLTGPYEQYF.

The CDR3 bases are TGTGCCAGCAGTTTATTCCCCGGGACAGGGGGCCGAAACACCATATATTTT. This codes for CASSLFPGTGGRNTIYF. The V and J genes are TRBV28 and TRBJ1-3, with 12 positions matching TRBD1. Germline CDR1 MDHEN, CDR2 SYDVKM. The CDR3 loop spans 17 amino acids. V lost 1 base, J lost 5 bases, and 6 bases stayed unmatched.

The rearrangement links TRBV27 to TRBJ2-5; 11 positions match TRBD2. V was pared by 4 bases and J by 5 bases, with 3 bases of the junction left unmatched. The germline CDR1 and CDR2 sequences are MNHEY and SMNVEV (reference sequence). This CDR3 contains 14 residues. The CDR3 spells CASSYRLAGETQYF. Here the CDR3 DNA reads TGTGCCAGCAGTTATCGACTAGCGGGGGAGACCCAGTACTTC.

The rearrangement links TRBV6-5 to TRBJ2-7; 10 bases are a match to TRBD2. CDR1 MNHEY and CDR2 SVGAGI come from the germline V gene. This CDR3 is 14 amino acids long. V lost 6 bases, J lost 6 bases, and 8 bases stayed unmatched. In DNA, the CDR3 is TGTGCCAGCAGCCCTAGCGGGAGCAGCGGCGAGCAGTACTTC. Translation gives CASSPSGSSGEQYF.

The rearrangement links TRBV11-2 to TRBJ2-2; 9 bases are shared with TRBD2. V lost 5 bases, J lost 3 bases, and 4 bases stayed unmatched. Looked up from germline, CDR1 is SGHAT and CDR2 is FQNNGV. This CDR3 comprises 15 residues. CDR3: CASSLTSGYTGELFF. CDR3 nucleotide sequence: TGTGCCAGCAGCCTGACTAGCGGATACACCGGGGAGCTGTTTTTT.

The rearrangement links TRBV7-2 to TRBJ2-7, with D tentatively TRBD1 (6 bases). The CDR3 is 16 residues long. Trimming removed 0 bases at V and 0 bases at J, with 12 bases between. Germline CDR1 reads SGHTA; CDR2 reads FQGNSA. CDR3 coding DNA: TGTGCCAGCAGCTTAGCGTCCGACAGGAGCTCCTACGAGCAGTACTTC. As protein: CASSLASDRSSYEQYF.

V gene TRBV27 combines with J gene TRBJ1-2; weak D call: TRBD1 (5 bases). With 4 bases removed from V and 2 bases from J, the gap between germline ends came to 11 bases. This CDR3 comprises 14 residues. Germline CDR1 and CDR2: MNHEY and SMNVEV (reference sequence). CDR3 nucleotide sequence: TGTGCCAGCAGTTCCCGGGACCAAAACTATGGCTACACCTTC. Amino acids: CASSSRDQNYGYTF.

This sequence joins TRBV18 and TRBJ1-1, with 8 bases that match TRBD1. Trimming took 4 bases from V and 5 from J; bases not matched to a gene: 12. Germline V gives CDR1 KGHSH, CDR2 LQKENI. The CDR3 consists of 16 residues. Here the CDR3 DNA reads TGTGCCAGCTCACAACTCACCACGACAGGGGTAACTGAAGCTTTCTTT. Residues: CASSQLTTTGVTEAFF.

In this sample, this clone turned up a few times. V and J are TRBV5-6 and TRBJ1-2; 7 nucleotides match TRBD1. From germline, CDR1 is SGHDT and CDR2 YYEEEE. The CDR3 spans 12 residues. Trimming cost V 4 bases and J 6 bases; bases outside gene matches: 3. The CDR3 spells CASSVTGNGYTF. CDR3 nucleotide sequence: TGTGCCAGCAGCGTGACAGGGAATGGCTACACCTTC.

Comment on this clone: Other DNA sequences in the sample encode the same CDR3. The chain combines TRBV29-1 with TRBJ2-5; the D is unclear. This CDR3 is built from 12 residues. Trimming removed 4 bases from V and 1 base from J, with 7 bases in between. In germline, CDR1 is SQVTM, CDR2 ANQGSEA. CDR3 nucleotides: TGCAGCGTTGTGGAACTCCAAGAGACCCAGTACTTC. Its protein product is CSVVELQETQYF.

V gene TRBV5-4 combines with J gene TRBJ2-5, with D possibly being TRBD1 (6 bases). Trimming stripped 0 bases from V and 0 bases from J, with 9 bases between. The CDR3 loop spans 15 amino acids. Germline V lookup: CDR1 SGHNT, CDR2 YYREEE (reference sequence). CDR3 nucleotide sequence: TGTGCCAGCAGCTTGGGAGGGACAAACCAAGAGACCCAGTACTTC. It encodes CASSLGGTNQETQYF.

This chain links TRBV19 with TRBJ2-1, with TRBD1 identical over 8 bases. Looked up from germline, CDR1 is LNHDA and CDR2 is SQIVND (reference sequence). V gave up 5 bases and J gave up 2 bases; unmatched junction bases: 5. This CDR3 spans 15 amino acids. CDR3 region: CASSGDRGTYNEQFF. The CDR3, as DNA: TGTGCCAGTAGTGGCGACAGGGGTACCTACAATGAGCAGTTCTTC. Using reference TRBV19 and TRBJ2-1 for the parts outside the CDR3, the full variable domain is DGGITQSPKYLFRKEGQNVTLSCEQNLNHDAMYWYRQDPGQGLRLIYYSQIVNDFQKGDIAEGYSVSREKKESFPLTVTSAQKNPTAFYLCASSGDRGTYNEQFFGPGTRLTVL.

CDR3 DNA sequence: TGTGCCAGCAGCGTAGTGGGTCCTACAGATACGCAGTATTTT. It is translated as CASSVVGPTDTQYF. The chain is built from TRBV9 and TRBJ2-3; D uncertain. CDR1 and CDR2 from the germline V gene are SGDLS and YYNGEE. V lost 0 bases and J lost 3, with 8 bases in between. The CDR3 spans 14 residues.

V usage is TRBV5-1 and J usage is TRBJ2-1; D remains ambiguous. With 4 bases removed from V and 5 bases from J, the gap between germline ends came to 19 bases. The CDR3 runs to 16 residues. Germline values: CDR1 SGHRS, CDR2 YFSETQ. The CDR3 nucleotides read TGCGCCAGCAGCCCTATGAGTAACCTATGGGACAATGAGCAGTTCTTC. This sequence encodes CASSPMSNLWDNEQFF.

V is TRBV20-1 and J is TRBJ2-7, with TRBD1 identical over 7 bases. The germline V gene encodes CDR1 DFQATT and CDR2 SNEGSKA (reference sequence). V shed 5 bases, J shed 12 bases, and the junction held 10 bases outside the gene matches. CDR3 length equals 11 residues. The CDR3 is CSASSGQALYF. The CDR3 DNA sequence: TGCAGTGCTTCGTCCGGACAGGCCCTGTACTTC.

This clone was counted a single time. The chain recombines TRBV5-1 with TRBJ2-7; the match to TRBD1 covers 7 bases. Germline assignment: CDR1 SGHRS and CDR2 YFSETQ. V was pared by 0 bases and J by 9 bases, with 6 bases of the junction left unmatched. The CDR3 consists of 13 residues. CDR3 amino acids: CASSLGDSSRQYF. The CDR3 nucleotides read TGCGCCAGCAGCTTGGGGGACAGCTCGAGGCAGTACTTC.

The chain links TRBV29-1 to TRBJ1-1, with TRBD1 matching over 9 bases. V lost 8 bases to trimming and J lost 6 bases; unmatched junction nucleotides: 7. The CDR3 loop spans 12 amino acids. Germline V gene data show CDR1 as SQVTM and CDR2 as ANQGSEA. This CDR3 is CSTYRGLSEAFF. The CDR3 DNA reads as TGCAGCACATACAGGGGGCTCTCTGAAGCTTTCTTT.

Remarks on this clone: At one of its ends the junction is not consistent with the germline gene, which may arise from a read error. V usage is TRBV20-1 and J usage is TRBJ2-7, with 7 bases identical to TRBD2. CDR1 DFQATT and CDR2 SNEGSKA come from the germline V gene (reference sequence). The CDR3 runs to 10 residues. The CDR3 DNA reads as TGCAGTTCTAGCGGTAACGAGCAGTACTTC. It specifies CSSSGNEQYF.

V and J are TRBV6-5 and TRBJ1-3; tentative D call: TRBD1 (6 bases). The CDR3 loop spans 15 amino acids. Germline V CDR1 and CDR2: MNHEY, SVGAGI. Trimming cost V 7 bases and J 2 bases, with 15 bases left between them. The CDR3 bases are TGTGCCAGCACCCCCACAGGGTCTCCTGGAAACACCATATATTTT. This codes for CASTPTGSPGNTIYF.

The chain combines TRBV2 with TRBJ2-7; tentative D call: TRBD2 (7 bases). Germline V CDR1 and CDR2: SNHLY, FYNNEI. Trimming shortened V by 9 bases and J by 3 bases, and 24 bases separated the two germline ends. The CDR3 consists of 16 residues. The CDR3 bases are TGTGCCAGGGGGGCGAGTGGCGGGAGCAGTTTCTACGAGCAGTACTTC. Protein: CARGASGGSSFYEQYF.

This chain connects TRBV11-2 to TRBJ2-4; TRBD1 is a possible D gene (6 bases). The CDR3 has 13 amino acids. V dropped 0 bases and J dropped 14 bases, with 14 bases sitting between them. Germline CDR1 reads SGHAT; CDR2 reads FQNNGV. The CDR3 here is CASSLDQGPREYF. CDR3 coding DNA: TGTGCCAGCAGCTTAGATCAGGGGCCCCGCGAGTACTTC.

This clone was recorded a few times. This sequence joins TRBV20-1 and TRBJ1-1; D is unclear. The germline CDR1 and CDR2 sequences are DFQATT and SNEGSKA (reference sequence). The CDR3 consists of 11 residues. Trimming took 5 bases from V and 0 from J, leaving 4 bases between them. CDR3 region: CSALLNTEAFF. In DNA form, the CDR3 reads TGCAGTGCTTTGTTGAACACTGAAGCTTTCTTT.